This record covers a single T cell receptor beta chain. The antigen is undetermined. The sample originates from a study of T cells after yellow fever vaccination. About the study: With SMART-Seq v4 Ultra Low Input, the fractions containing low cell numbers were prepared. Findings and limits, study-wide: Highly abundant clonotypes carried over from the bulk population could end up in FACS-sorted repertoires as contaminants. Clones from primary vaccination mostly reappeared after the booster (about 97% CD4, approximately 86% CD8).

With 3 bases clipped from V and 1 base from J, the junction kept 4 bases outside the gene matches. The CDR3 spans 15 residues. From germline, CDR1 is SGHTA and CDR2 FQGNSA. It was through 5'RACE template switching that TCR cDNA was made, with a universal primer site and UMIs added. TCRdb reprocessed the 5' RACE reads via MiXCR and lists one record per CDR3 protein. Among roughly 74,000 distinct CDR3 sequences listed, 7.1% were seen once. The gene calls are TRBV7-2 and TRBJ2-5, with 8 bases that match TRBD1. The sequence was obtained from a man aged 18 to 30 who received the YFV17D yellow fever vaccine. The input for sequencing was CD8+ T cells sorted from PBMCs, taken about 5 days after the first yellow fever vaccination. CDR3 sequence reads: CASSFGQGAQETQYF. The DNA for the CDR3 is TGTGCCAGCAGCTTCGGACAGGGTGCCCAAGAGACCCAGTACTTC.